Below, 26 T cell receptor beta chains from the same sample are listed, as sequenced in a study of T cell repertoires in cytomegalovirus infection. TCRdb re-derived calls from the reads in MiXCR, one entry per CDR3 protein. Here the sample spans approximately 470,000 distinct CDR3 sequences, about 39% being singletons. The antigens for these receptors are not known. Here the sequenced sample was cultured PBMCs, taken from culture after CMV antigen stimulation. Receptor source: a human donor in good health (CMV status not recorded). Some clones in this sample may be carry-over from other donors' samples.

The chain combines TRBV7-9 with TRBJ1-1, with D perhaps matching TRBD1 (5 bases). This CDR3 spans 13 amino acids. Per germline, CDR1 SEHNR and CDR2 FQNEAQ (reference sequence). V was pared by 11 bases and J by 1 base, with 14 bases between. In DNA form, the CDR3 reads TGTGCCTTCGGGGGGGGTCCGAACACTGAAGCTTTCTTT. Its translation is CAFGGGPNTEAFF.

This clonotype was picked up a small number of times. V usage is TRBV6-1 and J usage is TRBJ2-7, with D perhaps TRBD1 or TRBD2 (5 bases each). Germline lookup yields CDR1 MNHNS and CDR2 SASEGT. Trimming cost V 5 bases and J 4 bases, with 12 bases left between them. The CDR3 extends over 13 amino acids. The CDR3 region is CASSREGWYEQYF. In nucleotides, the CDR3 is TGTGCCAGCAGTCGAGAGGGGTGGTACGAGCAGTACTTC.

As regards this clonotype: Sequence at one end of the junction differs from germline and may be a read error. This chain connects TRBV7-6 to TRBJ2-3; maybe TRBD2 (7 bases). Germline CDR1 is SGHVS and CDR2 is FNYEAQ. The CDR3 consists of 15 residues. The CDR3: CANSLTGGRTDTQYF. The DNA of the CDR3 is TGTGCCAACAGCTTGACCGGGGGGCGCACAGATACGCAGTATTTT.

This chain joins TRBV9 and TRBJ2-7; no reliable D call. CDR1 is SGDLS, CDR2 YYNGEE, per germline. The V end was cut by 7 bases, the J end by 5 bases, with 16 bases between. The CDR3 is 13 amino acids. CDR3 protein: CASSTEPRDEQYF. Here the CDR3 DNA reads TGTGCCAGCTCAACCGAGCCCCGGGACGAGCAGTACTTC.

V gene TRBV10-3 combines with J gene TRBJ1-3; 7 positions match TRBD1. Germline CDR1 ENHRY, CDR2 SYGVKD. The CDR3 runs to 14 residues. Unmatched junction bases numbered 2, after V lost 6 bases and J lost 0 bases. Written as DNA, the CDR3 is TGTGCCATCAGGGGGACAGACTCTGGAAACACCATATATTTT. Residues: CAIRGTDSGNTIYF.

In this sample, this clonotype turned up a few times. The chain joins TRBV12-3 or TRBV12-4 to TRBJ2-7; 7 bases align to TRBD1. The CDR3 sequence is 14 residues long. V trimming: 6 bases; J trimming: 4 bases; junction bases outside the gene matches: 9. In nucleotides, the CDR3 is TGTGCCAGCAGCCTGACAGGGAATTTGTACGAGCAGTACTTC. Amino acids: CASSLTGNLYEQYF.

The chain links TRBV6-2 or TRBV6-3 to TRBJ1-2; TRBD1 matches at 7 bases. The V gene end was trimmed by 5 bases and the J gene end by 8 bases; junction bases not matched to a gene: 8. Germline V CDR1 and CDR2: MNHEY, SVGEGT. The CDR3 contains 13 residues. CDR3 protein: CASSTGVTIGYTF. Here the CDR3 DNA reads TGTGCCAGCAGTACAGGGGTAACGATCGGCTACACCTTC.

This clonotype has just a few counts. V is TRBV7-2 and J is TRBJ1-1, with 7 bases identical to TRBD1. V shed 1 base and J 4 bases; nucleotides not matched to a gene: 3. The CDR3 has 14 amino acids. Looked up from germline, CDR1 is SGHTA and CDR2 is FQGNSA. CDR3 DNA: TGTGCCAGCAGCTTAGGGGGACAGTTCACTGAAGCTTTCTTT. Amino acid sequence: CASSLGGQFTEAFF.

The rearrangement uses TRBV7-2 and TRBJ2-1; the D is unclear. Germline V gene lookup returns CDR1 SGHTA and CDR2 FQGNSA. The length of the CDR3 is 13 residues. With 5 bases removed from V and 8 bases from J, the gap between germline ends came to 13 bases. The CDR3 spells CASSLARWDEQFF. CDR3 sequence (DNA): TGTGCCAGCAGCCTGGCTCGGTGGGATGAGCAGTTCTTC.

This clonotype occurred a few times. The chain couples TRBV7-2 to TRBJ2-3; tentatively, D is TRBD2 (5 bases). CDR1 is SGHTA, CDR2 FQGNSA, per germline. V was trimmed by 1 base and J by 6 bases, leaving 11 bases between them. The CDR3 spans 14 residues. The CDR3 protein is CASSLVGQRDTQYF. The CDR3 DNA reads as TGTGCCAGCAGCTTAGTCGGCCAGCGGGATACGCAGTATTTT.

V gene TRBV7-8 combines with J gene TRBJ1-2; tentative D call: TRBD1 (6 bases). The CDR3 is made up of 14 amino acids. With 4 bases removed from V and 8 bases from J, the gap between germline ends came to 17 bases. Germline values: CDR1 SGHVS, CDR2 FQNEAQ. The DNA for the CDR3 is TGTGCCAGCAGCTCCTCCGGGACACAAAGAGGCTACACCTTC. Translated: CASSSSGTQRGYTF.

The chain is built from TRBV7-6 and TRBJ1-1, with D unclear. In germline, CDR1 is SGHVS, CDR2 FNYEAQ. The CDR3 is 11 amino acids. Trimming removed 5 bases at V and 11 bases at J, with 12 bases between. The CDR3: CASSPGLGAFF. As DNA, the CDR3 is TGTGCCAGCAGCCCCGGCCTTGGGGCTTTCTTT.

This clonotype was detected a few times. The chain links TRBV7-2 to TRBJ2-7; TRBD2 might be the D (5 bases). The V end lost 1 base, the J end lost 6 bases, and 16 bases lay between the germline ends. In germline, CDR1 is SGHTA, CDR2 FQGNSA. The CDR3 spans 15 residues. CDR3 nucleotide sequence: TGTGCCAGCAGCTTAGTTGATTGGCTAGCAGTCGAGCAGTACTTC. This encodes CASSLVDWLAVEQYF.

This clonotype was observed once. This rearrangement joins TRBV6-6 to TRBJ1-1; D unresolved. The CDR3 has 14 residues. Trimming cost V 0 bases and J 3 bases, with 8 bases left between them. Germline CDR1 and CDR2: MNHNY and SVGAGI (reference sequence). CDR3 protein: CASSYSVGDTEAFF. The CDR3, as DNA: TGTGCCAGCAGTTACTCGGTCGGGGACACTGAAGCTTTCTTT.

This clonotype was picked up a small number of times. CDR3 residues: CASSLKVVTGELFF. CDR3 bases: TGTGCCAGCAGCTTAAAGGTCGTCACCGGGGAGCTGTTTTTT. The gene calls are TRBV7-2 and TRBJ2-2; unclear D gene. The CDR3 contains 14 residues. V dropped 2 bases and J dropped 4 bases, with 8 bases sitting between them. Germline assignment: CDR1 SGHTA and CDR2 FQGNSA.

The DNA for the CDR3 is TGTGCTAGTGTCTTACAGGGTCTCGGGGAGCTGTTTTTT. This gives the protein CASVLQGLGELFF. The chain has TRBV12-5 and TRBJ2-2; tentative D call: TRBD1 (6 bases). CDR1 and CDR2 (germline): LGHNT, FRNRAP. The CDR3 sequence is 13 residues long. V dropped 7 bases and J dropped 7 bases, with 13 bases sitting between them.

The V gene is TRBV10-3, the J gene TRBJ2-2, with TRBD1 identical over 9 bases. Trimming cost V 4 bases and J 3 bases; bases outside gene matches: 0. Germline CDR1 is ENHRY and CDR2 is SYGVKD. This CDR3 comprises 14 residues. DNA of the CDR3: TGTGCCATCAGTGGGACAGGGGACACCGGGGAGCTGTTTTTT. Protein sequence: CAISGTGDTGELFF.

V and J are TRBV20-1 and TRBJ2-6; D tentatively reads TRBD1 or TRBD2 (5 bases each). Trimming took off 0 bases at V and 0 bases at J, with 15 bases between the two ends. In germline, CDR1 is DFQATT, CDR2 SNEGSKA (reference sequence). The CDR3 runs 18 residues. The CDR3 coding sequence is TGCAGTGCTAGAGAATTGCCGGGACGGAACTCTGGGGCCAACGTCCTGACTTTC. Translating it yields CSARELPGRNSGANVLTF.

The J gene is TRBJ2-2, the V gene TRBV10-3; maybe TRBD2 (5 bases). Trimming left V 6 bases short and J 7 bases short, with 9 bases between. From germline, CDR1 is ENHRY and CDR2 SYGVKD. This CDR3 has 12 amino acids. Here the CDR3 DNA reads TGTGCCATCAGCGAGGGTATCGGGGAGCTGTTTTTT. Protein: CAISEGIGELFF.

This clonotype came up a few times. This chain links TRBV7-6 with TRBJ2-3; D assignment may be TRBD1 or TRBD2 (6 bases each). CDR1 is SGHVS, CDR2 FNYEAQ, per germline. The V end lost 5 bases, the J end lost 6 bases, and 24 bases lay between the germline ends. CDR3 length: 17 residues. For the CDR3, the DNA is TGTGCCAGCAGCAAATGGGGAGGACAGCCCTCAGGGGATACGCAGTATTTT. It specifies CASSKWGGQPSGDTQYF.

The DNA for the CDR3 is TGTGCCAGCAGCTTCCAGGGTATACCTGCGGATACGCAGTATTTT. Its translation: CASSFQGIPADTQYF. The chain has TRBV11-2 and TRBJ2-3; D perhaps matches TRBD1 (5 bases). This CDR3 region has 15 residues. V lost 3 bases and J lost 6, with 16 bases in between. The V gene's germline CDR1 is SGHAT and CDR2 FQNNGV.

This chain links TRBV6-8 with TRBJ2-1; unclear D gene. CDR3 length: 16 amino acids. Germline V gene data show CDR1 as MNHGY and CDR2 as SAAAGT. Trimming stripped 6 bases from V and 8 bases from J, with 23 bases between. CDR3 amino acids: CASRNNPGPGGDEQFF. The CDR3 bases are TGTGCCAGCAGAAATAACCCTGGTCCCGGCGGCGATGAGCAGTTCTTC.

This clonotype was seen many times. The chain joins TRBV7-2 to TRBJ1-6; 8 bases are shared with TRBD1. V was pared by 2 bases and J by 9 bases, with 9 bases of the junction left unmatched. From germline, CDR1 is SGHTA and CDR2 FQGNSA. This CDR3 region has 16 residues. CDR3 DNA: TGTGCCAGCAGCTTAAGGGCCCAGGGGGCCGGTTCACCCCTCCACTTT. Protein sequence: CASSLRAQGAGSPLHF. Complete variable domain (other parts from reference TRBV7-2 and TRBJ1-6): GAGVSQSPSNKVTEKGKDVELRCDPISGHTALYWYRQSLGQGLEFLIYFQGNSAPDKSGLPSDRFSAERTGGSVSTLTIQRTQQEDSAVYLCASSLRAQGAGSPLHFGNGTRLTVT.

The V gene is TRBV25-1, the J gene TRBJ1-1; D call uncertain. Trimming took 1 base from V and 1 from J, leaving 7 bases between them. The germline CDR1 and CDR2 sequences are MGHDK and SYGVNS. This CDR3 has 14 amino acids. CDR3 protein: CASSESTENTEAFF. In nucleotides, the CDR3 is TGTGCCAGCAGTGAATCGACGGAGAACACTGAAGCTTTCTTT. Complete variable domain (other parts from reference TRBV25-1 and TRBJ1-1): EADIYQTPRYLVIGTGKKITLECSQTMGHDKMYWYQQDPGMELHLIHYSYGVNSTEKGDLSSESTVSRIRTEHFPLTLESARPSHTSQYLCASSESTENTEAFFGQGTRLTVV.

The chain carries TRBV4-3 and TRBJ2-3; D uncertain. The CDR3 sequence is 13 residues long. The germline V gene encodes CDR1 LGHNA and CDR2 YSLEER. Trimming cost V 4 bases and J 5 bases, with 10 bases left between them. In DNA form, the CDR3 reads TGCGCCAGCAGCCTGAGATGGGAAGATACGCAGTATTTT. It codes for CASSLRWEDTQYF.

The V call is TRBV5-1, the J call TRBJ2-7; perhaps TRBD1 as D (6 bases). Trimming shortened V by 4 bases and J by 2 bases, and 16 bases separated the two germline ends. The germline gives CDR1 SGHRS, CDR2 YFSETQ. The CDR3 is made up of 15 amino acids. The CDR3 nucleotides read TGCGCCAGCAGCCTACCGAACAGGGATACCTACGAGCAGTACTTC. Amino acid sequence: CASSLPNRDTYEQYF. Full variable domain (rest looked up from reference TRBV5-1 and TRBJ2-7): KAGVTQTPRYLIKTRGQQVTLSCSPISGHRSVSWYQQTPGQGLQFLFEYFSETQRNKGNFPGRFSGRQFSNSRSEMNVSTLELGDSALYLCASSLPNRDTYEQYFGPGTRLTVT.